Following are 23 T cell receptor beta chains from one sample sequenced in a study of cytomegalovirus exposure and HLA in healthy donors. Clones were read by immunoSEQ multiplex PCR, and TCRdb kept only the in-frame ones, dropping some. This sample has about 130,000 clones, with roughly 89% found just once. The sample comprised PBMCs. These receptors came from a woman aged 18-30 years in good health and CMV-seropositive.

This CDR3 is CASSPSDGDEQYF. CDR3 in DNA: TGTGCCAGCAGCCCCTCGGACGGGGACGAGCAGTACTTC. The chain joins TRBV9 to TRBJ2-7; maybe TRBD2 (5 bases). Per the germline V gene, CDR1 is SGDLS and CDR2 is YYNGEE. Trimming cost V 4 bases and J 5 bases, with 13 bases left between them. The CDR3 spans 13 residues.

The V call is TRBV6-5, the J call TRBJ1-5; D remains unclear. This CDR3 contains 13 residues. With 5 bases removed from V and 11 bases from J, the gap between germline ends came to 16 bases. Germline assignment: CDR1 MNHEY and CDR2 SVGAGI. Here the CDR3 DNA reads TGTGCCAGCAGTGTGTCCCGCGACATGGCCCAGCATTTT. Translation gives CASSVSRDMAQHF.

The CDR3 reads CASSPQGQDGYTF. For the CDR3, the DNA is TGTGCCAGCAGCCCACAGGGCCAGGATGGCTACACCTTC. The rearrangement joins TRBV27 to TRBJ1-2; D possibly corresponds to TRBD1 (6 bases). Germline CDR1 and CDR2: MNHEY and SMNVEV (reference sequence). V shed 6 bases and J shed 6 bases, with 14 bases lying between them. The CDR3 has 13 residues.

CDR3 coding DNA: TGTGCCAGCAGCGCAGGGGGTAATTATAATTCACCCCTCCACTTT. It codes for CASSAGGNYNSPLHF. The chain has TRBV28 and TRBJ1-6, with 7 nucleotides matching TRBD1. After removal of 6 bases from V and 4 bases from J, the junction contained 6 bases not matched to a gene. Germline CDR1 is MDHEN and CDR2 is SYDVKM. This CDR3 contains 15 residues.

This chain connects TRBV2 to TRBJ2-7, with TRBD2 identical over 8 bases. There are 14 residues in the CDR3. Germline CDR1 and CDR2: SNHLY and FYNNEI. The J segment lost 3 bases and the V segment lost 4 bases, leaving 5 bases of the junction unmatched. CDR3 bases: TGTGCCAGCAGTGCGGAGGCGGGGGGCTACGAGCAGTACTTC. Translation gives CASSAEAGGYEQYF.

The rearrangement joins TRBV28 to TRBJ2-7, with 7 bases aligning to TRBD2. The CDR3 runs 13 residues. Germline values: CDR1 MDHEN, CDR2 SYDVKM. J was trimmed by 1 base and V by 10 bases; bases with no gene match: 7. In nucleotides, the CDR3 is TGTGCCACCTCACTGGGGGGGTCCTACGAGCAGTACTTC. Encoded protein: CATSLGGSYEQYF.

The chain couples TRBV28 to TRBJ2-7; 9 bases fit TRBD1. V gave up 5 bases and J gave up 3 bases; unmatched junction bases: 5. Germline CDR1 is MDHEN and CDR2 is SYDVKM. This CDR3 region has 14 residues. The CDR3 sequence: CASSRTGAYYEQYF. The CDR3 DNA reads as TGTGCCAGCAGTCGGACAGGGGCTTACTACGAGCAGTACTTC.

The chain links TRBV7-9 to TRBJ1-2, with 7 bases identical to TRBD1. V lost 3 bases to trimming and J lost 5 bases; unmatched junction nucleotides: 6. This CDR3 is 14 amino acids long. Germline V gene data show CDR1 as SEHNR and CDR2 as FQNEAQ (reference sequence). CDR3 region: CASSFAPTGYGYTF. The CDR3 DNA reads TGTGCCAGCAGCTTCGCCCCGACAGGGTATGGCTACACCTTC.

V and J are TRBV6-5 and TRBJ1-1; D gene uncertain. The V and J ends lost 2 bases and 3 bases respectively, with 10 bases between them. CDR3 size: 14 residues. Germline V gene data show CDR1 as MNHEY and CDR2 as SVGAGI. This CDR3 is CASSYAREYTEAFF. CDR3 bases: TGTGCCAGCAGTTACGCAAGGGAGTACACTGAAGCTTTCTTT.

The V call is TRBV5-8, the J call TRBJ2-7; D call uncertain. Looked up from germline, CDR1 is SGHTS and CDR2 is YDEGEE. V was clipped by 2 bases and J by 0 bases, with 18 bases between them. This CDR3 is built from 17 residues. CDR3 loop: CASSFLTTRSGSYEQYF. CDR3 in DNA: TGTGCCAGCAGCTTCCTCACCACCCGTTCGGGCTCCTACGAGCAGTACTTC.

The V call is TRBV5-4, the J call TRBJ1-2; the match to TRBD1 covers 8 bases. This CDR3 is 13 amino acids long. CDR1 is SGHNT, CDR2 YYREEE, per germline (reference sequence). The V segment lost 5 bases and the J segment 2 bases; nucleotides outside the gene matches: 2. Here the CDR3 DNA reads TGTGCCAGCAGGCGGACAGGGAACTATGGCTACACCTTC. It specifies CASRRTGNYGYTF.

This chain joins TRBV5-4 and TRBJ2-7, with 11 bases lining up with TRBD2. Germline-derived CDR1 and CDR2 are SGHNT and YYREEE (reference sequence). Trimming took 0 bases from V and 5 from J; bases not matched to a gene: 4. This CDR3 has 15 amino acids. In nucleotides, the CDR3 is TGTGCCAGCAGCTTGGCGGCTAGCGGGGGGAACGAGCAGTACTTC. This codes for CASSLAASGGNEQYF. Full variable domain (outside the CDR3, taken from reference TRBV5-4 and TRBJ2-7): ETGVTQSPTHLIKTRGQQVTLRCSSQSGHNTVSWYQQALGQGPQFIFQYYREEENGRGNFPPRFSGLQFPNYSSELNVNALELDDSALYLCASSLAASGGNEQYFGPGTRLTVT.

The gene calls are TRBV13 and TRBJ1-4; D ambiguous. V was shortened by 3 bases and J by 0 bases, with 8 bases between the two germline ends. This CDR3 comprises 15 residues. Germline V gene sequence: CDR1 PRHDT, CDR2 FYEKMQ (reference sequence). The CDR3 region has the DNA TGTGCCAGCAGCTTCTTTAGAGCAACTAATGAAAAACTGTTTTTT. Translated: CASSFFRATNEKLFF.

The V and J genes are TRBV25-1 and TRBJ2-2; 12 bases are a match to TRBD1. CDR3 length equals 15 residues. Per the germline V gene, CDR1 is MGHDK and CDR2 is SYGVNS. Trimming removed 8 bases from V and 6 bases from J; junction bases left unmatched: 7. CDR3 sequence: CASRPGQGASGELFF. CDR3 nucleotide sequence: TGTGCCAGCCGTCCGGGACAGGGGGCATCCGGGGAGCTGTTTTTT. Variable domain in full (rest from reference TRBV25-1 and TRBJ2-2): EADIYQTPRYLVIGTGKKITLECSQTMGHDKMYWYQQDPGMELHLIHYSYGVNSTEKGDLSSESTVSRIRTEHFPLTLESARPSHTSQYLCASRPGQGASGELFFGEGSRLTVL.

The V call is TRBV4-2, the J call TRBJ2-2, with 10 bases matching TRBD2. This CDR3 has 17 amino acids. Germline V gene lookup returns CDR1 LGHNA and CDR2 YNFKEQ. After removal of 5 bases from V and 5 bases from J, the junction contained 11 bases not matched to a gene. The CDR3 nucleotides read TGTGCCAGCAGCAACCGACCCACAGCGGGGGGGACCGGGGAGCTGTTTTTT. Translated: CASSNRPTAGGTGELFF.

The V gene is TRBV19, the J gene TRBJ2-7; weak D call: TRBD1 (6 bases). This CDR3 contains 15 residues. Germline V lookup: CDR1 LNHDA, CDR2 SQIVND (reference sequence). V was pared by 4 bases and J by 2 bases, with 15 bases between. DNA of the CDR3: TGTGCCAGTAGTACAACAGGGATAGGTCCCTACGAGCAGTACTTC. This codes for CASSTTGIGPYEQYF.

The V call is TRBV28, the J call TRBJ1-5; 7 positions agree with TRBD1. Germline V gene sequence: CDR1 MDHEN, CDR2 SYDVKM. The CDR3 extends over 14 amino acids. V shed 6 bases, J shed 2 bases, and the junction held 4 bases outside the gene matches. CDR3 amino acids: CASSKGQRNQPQHF. DNA of the CDR3: TGTGCCAGCAGCAAGGGACAGCGCAATCAGCCCCAGCATTTT.

The chain joins TRBV4-3 to TRBJ2-5, with 12 bases aligning to TRBD2. Looked up from germline, CDR1 is LGHNA and CDR2 is YSLEER. The CDR3 contains 17 residues. V lost 1 base to trimming and J lost 5 bases; unmatched junction nucleotides: 8. CDR3 loop: CASSQGASGGAGETQYF. The DNA of the CDR3 is TGCGCCAGCAGCCAAGGGGCTAGCGGGGGGGCCGGGGAGACCCAGTACTTC.

This clone appeared once. The V call is TRBV9, the J call TRBJ2-5, with D possibly TRBD2 on 6 matching bases. CDR1 and CDR2 (germline): SGDLS, YYNGEE. The CDR3 is made up of 15 amino acids. Trimming shortened V by 0 bases and J by 5 bases, and 14 bases separated the two germline ends. This CDR3 reads CASSVAAGPGETQYF. CDR3 bases: TGTGCCAGCAGCGTAGCTGCGGGACCTGGGGAGACCCAGTACTTC.

The chain joins TRBV6-6 to TRBJ1-5, with D unresolved. Germline CDR1 reads MNHNY; CDR2 reads SVGAGI (reference sequence). CDR3 length: 14 residues. Between the trimmed V and J ends, which lost 6 bases and 4 bases, there was a span of 13 bases. The DNA for the CDR3 is TGTGCCAGCAGCCACCCCCCGGGGAATCAGCCCCAGCATTTT. Its protein product is CASSHPPGNQPQHF.

This sequence joins TRBV5-1 and TRBJ2-7; a weak D match, TRBD1 (5 bases). Per the germline V gene, CDR1 is SGHRS and CDR2 is YFSETQ. CDR3 length equals 15 residues. The germline V and J ends were trimmed by 4 bases and 5 bases, with 19 bases remaining between them. For the CDR3, the DNA is TGCGCCAGCAGCCCCCTTGGGCAGGGCGTCAACGAGCAGTACTTC. Amino acid sequence: CASSPLGQGVNEQYF.

The CDR3 DNA follows: TGCGCCAGCAGCTTGGGGGACAGAGCCTCTGGAAACACCATATATTTT. Its translation: CASSLGDRASGNTIYF. The J gene is TRBJ1-3, the V gene TRBV5-1; 7 bases match TRBD1. This CDR3 is 16 amino acids long. V shed 0 bases, J shed 0 bases, and the junction held 3 bases outside the gene matches. In germline, CDR1 is SGHRS, CDR2 YFSETQ.

In its sample, this clone was seen once. The rearrangement joins TRBV7-8 to TRBJ1-2; 9 positions match TRBD1. CDR3 length: 18 amino acids. Germline V gene data show CDR1 as SGHVS and CDR2 as FQNEAQ. V shed 4 bases, J shed 0 bases, and the junction held 12 bases outside the gene matches. CDR3: CASSSDKGQGPSNYGYTF. The CDR3 DNA reads TGTGCCAGCAGCTCCGATAAGGGACAGGGACCCTCTAACTATGGCTACACCTTC.